These T cell receptor beta chains were read from a single sample in a study of T-cell memory formation after mild COVID-19. MiXCR, applied by TCRdb to the 5' RACE reads, yields one record per CDR3 protein. The sample has fewer than 300,000 distinct CDR3 sequences, over 15% seen once. Material for sequencing was PBMCs or a T cell subset sorted from them (not recorded which). The receptors here all came from a man aged 18-30 years who had mild COVID-19 (a few samples of this study predate the infection). Cell type and time point are not known. The conserved cysteine and the conserved F or W are not part of the CDR3 here.

j_gene: TRBJ1-1; v_gene: TRBV29-1; CDR3aa: SGHRVFNTEAF
j_gene: TRBJ2-7; v_gene: TRBV2; CDR3aa: ASSRGEQY
j_gene: TRBJ1-1; v_gene: TRBV15; CDR3aa: ATSVRAPGRNTEAF
j_gene: TRBJ2-3; v_gene: TRBV7-3; CDR3aa: ASSSTGAYTDTQY
j_gene: TRBJ2-7; v_gene: TRBV14; CDR3aa: ASSQEGYGAYEQY
j_gene: TRBJ2-1; v_gene: TRBV12-3/TRBV12-4; CDR3aa: ASSLPQGANEQF
j_gene: TRBJ2-5; v_gene: TRBV6-5; CDR3aa: ASSYSGGTETQY
j_gene: TRBJ1-2; v_gene: TRBV7-9; CDR3aa: ASRGDVNYGYA
j_gene: TRBJ2-1; v_gene: TRBV3-1; CDR3aa: ASSLSSGGAHEQF
j_gene: TRBJ2-1; v_gene: TRBV20-1; CDR3aa: SARVEMTSGGYNEQF
j_gene: TRBJ1-2; v_gene: TRBV7-2; CDR3aa: ASSLLAQGLSYGYT
j_gene: TRBJ1-5; v_gene: TRBV6-5; CDR3aa: ASSYSGAGPWPQH
j_gene: TRBJ2-7; v_gene: TRBV12-3/TRBV12-4; CDR3aa: ASSPTSVPIEQY
j_gene: TRBJ1-1; v_gene: TRBV20-1; CDR3aa: SASQDEAF
j_gene: TRBJ1-4; v_gene: TRBV3-1; CDR3aa: ASSPSYGGSEKLF
j_gene: TRBJ2-5; v_gene: TRBV6-2/TRBV6-3; CDR3aa: ASSQPSVGETQY
j_gene: TRBJ1-4; v_gene: TRBV7-2; CDR3aa: ASSPKQQGSKLF
j_gene: TRBJ1-1; v_gene: TRBV9; CDR3aa: ASSVAGENTEAF
j_gene: TRBJ1-5; v_gene: TRBV12-3/TRBV12-4; CDR3aa: ASSSERGQPQH
j_gene: TRBJ1-1; v_gene: TRBV13; CDR3aa: ASSLRASASYTEAF
j_gene: TRBJ2-5; v_gene: TRBV7-2; CDR3aa: ASNPTDGTQY
j_gene: TRBJ2-2; v_gene: TRBV7-3; CDR3aa: ASSLRWGRGELF
j_gene: TRBJ2-3; v_gene: TRBV4-2; CDR3aa: ASSQDHKGTSSTDTQY
j_gene: TRBJ2-7; v_gene: TRBV2; CDR3aa: ASLRDRGSGYEQY
j_gene: TRBJ2-1; v_gene: TRBV5-1; CDR3aa: ASSFGLVAYNEQF
j_gene: TRBJ2-7; v_gene: TRBV12-3/TRBV12-4; CDR3aa: ASKGQAYEQY
j_gene: TRBJ2-1; v_gene: TRBV5-1; CDR3aa: ASSPVIPAGDEQF
j_gene: TRBJ2-5; v_gene: TRBV29-1; CDR3aa: SATGLYFGETQY
j_gene: TRBJ1-4; v_gene: TRBV7-8; CDR3aa: ASSTRLTNEKLF
j_gene: TRBJ2-2; v_gene: TRBV4-1; CDR3aa: ASSQYGGGTGELF
j_gene: TRBJ2-5; v_gene: TRBV29-1; CDR3aa: SGFGQGETQY
j_gene: TRBJ2-3; v_gene: TRBV24-1; CDR3aa: ATSSQGSGTDTQY
j_gene: TRBJ1-1; v_gene: TRBV11-3; CDR3aa: ATFLDRVFSEAF
j_gene: TRBJ2-1; v_gene: TRBV4-3; CDR3aa: ASSQDRGAEQF
j_gene: TRBJ2-5; v_gene: TRBV5-1; CDR3aa: ASSPDRGETQY
j_gene: TRBJ2-3; v_gene: TRBV4-1; CDR3aa: ASSQEGRPSTDTQY
j_gene: TRBJ2-5; v_gene: TRBV12-3/TRBV12-4; CDR3aa: ASSFRVQTQY
j_gene: TRBJ2-5; v_gene: TRBV2; CDR3aa: ASTTDRGETQY
j_gene: TRBJ1-4; v_gene: TRBV6-2/TRBV6-3; CDR3aa: ASVGQGAEKLF
j_gene: TRBJ2-7; v_gene: TRBV10-1; CDR3aa: ASSEPAGEQY
j_gene: TRBJ2-7; v_gene: TRBV6-5; CDR3aa: ASSYSRLAGVYEQY